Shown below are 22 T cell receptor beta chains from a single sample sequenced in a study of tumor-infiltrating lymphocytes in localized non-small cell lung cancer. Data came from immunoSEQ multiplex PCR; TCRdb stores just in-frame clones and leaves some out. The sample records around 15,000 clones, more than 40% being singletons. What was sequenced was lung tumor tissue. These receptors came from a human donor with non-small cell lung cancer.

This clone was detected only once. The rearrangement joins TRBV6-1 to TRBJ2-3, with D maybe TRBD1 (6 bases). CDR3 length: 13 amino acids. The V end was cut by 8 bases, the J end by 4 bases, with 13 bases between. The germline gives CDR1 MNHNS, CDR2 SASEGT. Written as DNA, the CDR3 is TGTGCCAGCCGGACAGCTACCCCAGATACGCAGTATTTT. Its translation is CASRTATPDTQYF.

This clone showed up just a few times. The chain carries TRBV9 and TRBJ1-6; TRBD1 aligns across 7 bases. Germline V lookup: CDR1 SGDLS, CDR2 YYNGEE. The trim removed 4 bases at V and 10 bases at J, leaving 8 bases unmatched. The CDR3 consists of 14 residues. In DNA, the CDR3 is TGTGCCAGCAGCTTAGGGACAGAAGGCTCACCCCTCCACTTT. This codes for CASSLGTEGSPLHF.

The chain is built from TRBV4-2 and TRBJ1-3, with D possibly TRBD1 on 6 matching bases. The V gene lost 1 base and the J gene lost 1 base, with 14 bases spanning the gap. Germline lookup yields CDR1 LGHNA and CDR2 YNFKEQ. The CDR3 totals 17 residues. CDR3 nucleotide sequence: TGTGCCAGCAGCCAAGCCGGGACACCTAATTCTGGAAACACCATATATTTT. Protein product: CASSQAGTPNSGNTIYF.

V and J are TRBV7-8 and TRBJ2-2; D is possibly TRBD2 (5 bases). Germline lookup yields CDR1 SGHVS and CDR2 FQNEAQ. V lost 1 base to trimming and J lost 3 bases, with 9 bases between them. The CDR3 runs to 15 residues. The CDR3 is CASSLVSGYTGELFF. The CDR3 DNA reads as TGTGCCAGCAGCTTAGTCAGCGGTTACACCGGGGAGCTGTTTTTT.

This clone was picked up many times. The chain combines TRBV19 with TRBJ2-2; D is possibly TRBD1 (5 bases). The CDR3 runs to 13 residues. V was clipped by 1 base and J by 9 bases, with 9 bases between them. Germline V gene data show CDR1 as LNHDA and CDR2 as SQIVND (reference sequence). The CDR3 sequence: CASSIGQFWELFF. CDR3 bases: TGTGCCAGTAGTATAGGACAGTTTTGGGAGCTGTTTTTT.

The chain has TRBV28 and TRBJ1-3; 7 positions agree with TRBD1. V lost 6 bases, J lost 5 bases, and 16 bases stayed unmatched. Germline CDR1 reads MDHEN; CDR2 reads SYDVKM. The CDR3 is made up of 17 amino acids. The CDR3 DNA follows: TGTGCCAGCAGCCGTAGTTCGGGTGGACAGGAACGAAACACCATATATTTT. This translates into CASSRSSGGQERNTIYF. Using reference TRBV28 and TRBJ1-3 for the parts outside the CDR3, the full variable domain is DVKVTQSSRYLVKRTGEKVFLECVQDMDHENMFWYRQDPGLGLRLIYFSYDVKMKEKGDIPEGYSVSREKKERFSLILESASTNQTSMYLCASSRSSGGQERNTIYFGEGSWLTVV.

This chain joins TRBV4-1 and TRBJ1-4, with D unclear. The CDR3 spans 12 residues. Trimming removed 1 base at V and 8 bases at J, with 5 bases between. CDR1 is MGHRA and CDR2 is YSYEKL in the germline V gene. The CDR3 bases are TGCGCCAGCAGCCAAGTATCCGAAAAACTGTTTTTT. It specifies CASSQVSEKLFF.

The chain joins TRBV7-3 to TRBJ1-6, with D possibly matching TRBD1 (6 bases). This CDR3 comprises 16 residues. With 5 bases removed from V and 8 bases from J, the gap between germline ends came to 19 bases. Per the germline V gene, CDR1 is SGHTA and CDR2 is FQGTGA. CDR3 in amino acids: CASSLHHRAYDSPLHF. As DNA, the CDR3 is TGTGCCAGCAGCCTCCATCACAGGGCTTATGATTCACCCCTCCACTTT. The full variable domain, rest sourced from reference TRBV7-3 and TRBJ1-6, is GAGVSQTPSNKVTEKGKYVELRCDPISGHTALYWYRQSLGQGPEFLIYFQGTGAADDSGLPNDRFFAVRPEGSVSTLKIQRTERGDSAVYLCASSLHHRAYDSPLHFGNGTRLTVT.

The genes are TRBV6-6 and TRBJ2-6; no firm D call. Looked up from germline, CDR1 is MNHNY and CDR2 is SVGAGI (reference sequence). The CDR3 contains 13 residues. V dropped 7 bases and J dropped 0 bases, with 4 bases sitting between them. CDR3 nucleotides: TGTGCCAGCACCCTCTCTGGGGCCAACGTCCTGACTTTC. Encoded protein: CASTLSGANVLTF.

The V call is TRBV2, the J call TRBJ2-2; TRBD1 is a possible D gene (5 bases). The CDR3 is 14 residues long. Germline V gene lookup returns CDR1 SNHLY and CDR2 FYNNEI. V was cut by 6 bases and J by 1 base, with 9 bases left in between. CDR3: CASRWTQNTGELFF. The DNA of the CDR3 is TGTGCCAGCAGATGGACACAGAACACCGGGGAGCTGTTTTTT. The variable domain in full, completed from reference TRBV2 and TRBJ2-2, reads EPEVTQTPSHQVTQMGQEVILRCVPISNHLYFYWYRQILGQKVEFLVSFYNNEISEKSEIFDDQFSVERPDGSNFTLKIRSTKLEDSAMYFCASRWTQNTGELFFGEGSRLTVL.

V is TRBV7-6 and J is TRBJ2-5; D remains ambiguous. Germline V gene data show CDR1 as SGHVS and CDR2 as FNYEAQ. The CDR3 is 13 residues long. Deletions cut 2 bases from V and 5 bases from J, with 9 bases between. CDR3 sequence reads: CASSLSGRETQYF. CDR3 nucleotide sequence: TGTGCCAGCAGCTTATCTGGTCGGGAGACCCAGTACTTC.

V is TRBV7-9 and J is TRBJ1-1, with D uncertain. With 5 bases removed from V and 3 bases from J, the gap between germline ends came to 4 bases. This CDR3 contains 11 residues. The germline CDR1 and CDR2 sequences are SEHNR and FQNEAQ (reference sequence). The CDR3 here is CASSPDTEAFF. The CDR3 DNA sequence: TGTGCCAGCAGCCCAGACACTGAAGCTTTCTTT.

CDR3 nucleotide sequence: TGTGCCAGCAGCTTACAGGGGGCAGACTATGGCTACACCTTC. This sequence encodes CASSLQGADYGYTF. This chain links TRBV7-9 with TRBJ1-2, with 8 positions matching TRBD1. The V gene's germline CDR1 is SEHNR and CDR2 FQNEAQ (reference sequence). There are 14 residues in the CDR3. With V trimmed by 2 bases and J by 3 bases, 2 bases remained unmatched. The full variable domain, its missing parts supplied by reference TRBV7-9 and TRBJ1-2, is DTGVSQNPRHKITKRGQNVTFRCDPISEHNRLYWYRQTLGQGPEFLTYFQNEAQLEKSRLLSDRFSAERPKGSFSTLEIQRTEQGDSAMYLCASSLQGADYGYTFGSGTRLTVV.

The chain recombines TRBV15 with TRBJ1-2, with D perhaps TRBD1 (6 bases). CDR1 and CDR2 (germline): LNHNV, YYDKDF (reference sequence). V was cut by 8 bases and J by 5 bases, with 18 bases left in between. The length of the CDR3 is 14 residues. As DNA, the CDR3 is TGTGCCACCTCTCCAGGGGTTTTTCCGTATGGCTACACCTTC. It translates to CATSPGVFPYGYTF.

CDR3 amino acids: CSVGESSEAFF. CDR3 coding DNA: TGCAGCGTCGGCGAGAGCTCTGAAGCTTTCTTT. V is TRBV29-1 and J is TRBJ1-1; D is undetermined. V shed 6 bases and J shed 6 bases, with 11 bases lying between them. This CDR3 is 11 amino acids long. Per the germline V gene, CDR1 is SQVTM and CDR2 is ANQGSEA.

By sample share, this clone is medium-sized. The CDR3 sequence is CASSLDVSQSYGYTF. The DNA of the CDR3 is TGTGCCAGCAGCTTAGATGTCAGTCAGTCCTATGGCTACACCTTC. The rearrangement links TRBV7-9 to TRBJ1-2; D gene uncertain. CDR1 SEHNR and CDR2 FQNEAQ come from the germline V gene (reference sequence). V lost 1 base and J lost 4, with 13 bases in between. The CDR3 is 15 residues long.

In nucleotides, the CDR3 is TGTGCCAGCAGTCCCCCGGGATCGGGGTATGGCTACACCTTC. Protein: CASSPPGSGYGYTF. The rearrangement uses TRBV28 and TRBJ1-2; no firm D call. This CDR3 spans 14 amino acids. CDR1 and CDR2 (germline): MDHEN, SYDVKM. Trimming removed 5 bases at V and 5 bases at J, with 15 bases between.

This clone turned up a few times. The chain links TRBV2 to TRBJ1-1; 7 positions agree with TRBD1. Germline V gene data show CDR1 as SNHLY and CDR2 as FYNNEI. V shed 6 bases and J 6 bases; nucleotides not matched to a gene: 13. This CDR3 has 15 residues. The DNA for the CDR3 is TGTGCCAGCAGGGAGGGGGCCGGATGGGGGGCTGAAGCTTTCTTT. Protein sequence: CASREGAGWGAEAFF.

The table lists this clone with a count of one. In DNA form, the CDR3 reads TGTGCCAGCAGTTTATATAAGGGAGCGGCTGGGGCCAACGTCCTGACTTTC. It is translated as CASSLYKGAAGANVLTF. The chain uses TRBV27 and TRBJ2-6, with D perhaps matching TRBD2 (5 bases). The length of the CDR3 is 17 residues. In germline, CDR1 is MNHEY, CDR2 SMNVEV (reference sequence). Trimming pared 1 base from V and 2 bases from J, leaving 12 bases between.

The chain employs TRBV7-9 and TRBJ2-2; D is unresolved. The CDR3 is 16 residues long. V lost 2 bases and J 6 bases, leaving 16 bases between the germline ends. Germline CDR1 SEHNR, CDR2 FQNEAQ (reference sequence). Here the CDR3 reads CASSLKAPLWSGELFF. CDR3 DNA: TGTGCCAGCAGCTTAAAGGCTCCCCTCTGGTCCGGGGAGCTGTTTTTT. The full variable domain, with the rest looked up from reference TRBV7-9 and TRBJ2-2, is DTGVSQNPRHKITKRGQNVTFRCDPISEHNRLYWYRQTLGQGPEFLTYFQNEAQLEKSRLLSDRFSAERPKGSFSTLEIQRTEQGDSAMYLCASSLKAPLWSGELFFGEGSRLTVL.

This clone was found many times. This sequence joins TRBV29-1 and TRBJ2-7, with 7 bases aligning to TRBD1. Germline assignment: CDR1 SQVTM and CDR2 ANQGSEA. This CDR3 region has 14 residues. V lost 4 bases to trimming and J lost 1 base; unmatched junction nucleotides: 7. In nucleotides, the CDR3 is TGCAGCGTTGCTTCCGGGACAGCTTCCTACGAGCAGTACTTC. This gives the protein CSVASGTASYEQYF.

As DNA, the CDR3 is TGTGCCAGCAGCTCAGGACTAGCGGGGGGCGGAGAAGAGACCCAGTACTTC. This gives the protein CASSSGLAGGGEETQYF. The J gene is TRBJ2-5, the V gene TRBV9; TRBD2 aligns across 14 bases. This CDR3 contains 17 residues. The ends lost 4 bases at V and 3 bases at J; junction bases unmatched: 8. CDR1 SGDLS and CDR2 YYNGEE come from the germline V gene.